This record looks at one T cell receptor beta chain sequence and its context. Its antigen is still unknown. Trimming pared 3 bases from V and 6 bases from J, leaving 8 bases between. The CDR3 extends over 11 amino acids. Germline CDR1 and CDR2: GTSNPN and SVGIG (reference sequence). The protocol was immunoSEQ multiplex PCR, while the TCRdb copy is restricted to in-frame clones and leaves out a portion. The repertoire holds more than 200,000 clones, with roughly 91% as singletons. The sample originates from a study of cytomegalovirus exposure and HLA in healthy donors. Turning to the study itself: The 130 or so validation repertoires were reported in a later analysis to have been generated on the same platform as the roughly 670 first-cohort repertoires.

The study's findings and limits: The study recorded more than 150 TCR beta chains that were cytomegalovirus-associated. CMV antigen specificity of a few CMV-associated chains was confirmed in vitro. Reports described diagnosis of cytomegalovirus status by the classifier as highly specific and sensitive.

The TCR was taken from a young woman in good health and CMV-seronegative. Sequences were obtained from PBMCs. The chain recombines TRBV30 with TRBJ1-1; D might be TRBD1 (5 bases). The CDR3 is CAWRGPAEAFF. For the CDR3, the DNA is TGTGCCTGGAGGGGGCCGGCTGAAGCTTTCTTT.